One sample yielded the 8 T cell receptor beta chains listed below, sequenced in a study of blood T cell repertoires in COVID-19. Libraries were prepared by immunoSEQ multiplex PCR; TCRdb keeps only in-frame clonotypes and omits some of them. The sample comprises some 150,000 clones, about four fifths of which are singletons, and more than 4.5% rests with the top ten. Input material: PBMCs or T cells enriched from blood (not recorded which). Receptors originate from a woman aged 45-59 years who had been exposed to COVID-19.

The chain carries TRBV7-2 and TRBJ1-2, with TRBD1 matching over 10 bases. The CDR3 contains 15 residues. Trimming took 4 bases from V and 4 from J; bases not matched to a gene: 6. Germline V gene sequence: CDR1 SGHTA, CDR2 FQGNSA. The CDR3 loop is CASSYGQGGFYGYTF. DNA for the CDR3: TGTGCCAGCAGCTATGGACAGGGGGGGTTCTATGGCTACACCTTC. Using reference TRBV7-2 and TRBJ1-2 for the parts outside the CDR3, the full variable domain is GAGVSQSPSNKVTEKGKDVELRCDPISGHTALYWYRQSLGQGLEFLIYFQGNSAPDKSGLPSDRFSAERTGGSVSTLTIQRTQQEDSAVYLCASSYGQGGFYGYTFGSGTRLTVV.

CDR3 in amino acids: CASSQESRLGGTGELFF. CDR3 nucleotides: TGCGCCAGCAGCCAAGAATCCCGCTTGGGGGGCACCGGGGAGCTGTTTTTT. This sequence joins TRBV4-3 and TRBJ2-2; tentative D call: TRBD2 (6 bases). The germline gives CDR1 LGHNA, CDR2 YSLEER. V was clipped by 0 bases and J by 4 bases, with 15 bases between them. The CDR3 has 17 residues.

The chain links TRBV15 to TRBJ1-3, with D maybe TRBD1 (5 bases). V was cut by 9 bases and J by 0 bases, with 12 bases left in between. Germline assignment: CDR1 LNHNV and CDR2 YYDKDF (reference sequence). The CDR3 totals 14 residues. This CDR3 reads CATRQGFSGNTIYF. CDR3 bases: TGTGCCACTAGGCAGGGATTCTCTGGAAACACCATATATTTT.

The chain employs TRBV7-2 and TRBJ1-2, with 8 bases fitting TRBD1. CDR3 size: 15 residues. In germline, CDR1 is SGHTA, CDR2 FQGNSA. J was trimmed by 6 bases and V by 3 bases; bases with no gene match: 9. The CDR3 spells CASSFLSTGVHGYTF. The CDR3, as DNA: TGTGCCAGCAGCTTTTTATCGACAGGGGTTCATGGCTACACCTTC.

This clone was recorded a few times. This chain joins TRBV7-9 and TRBJ2-2; tentative D call: TRBD1 (5 bases). The CDR3 length is 17 residues. The V and J ends lost 2 bases and 5 bases respectively, with 18 bases between them. CDR1 and CDR2 from the germline V gene are SEHNR and FQNEAQ (reference sequence). The CDR3, as DNA: TGTGCCAGCAGCTTAATTCTAGGCCCAGCAGGGACCGGGGAGCTGTTTTTT. Protein: CASSLILGPAGTGELFF. Based on the CDR3 plus reference TRBV7-9 and TRBJ2-2, the full variable domain is DTGVSQNPRHKITKRGQNVTFRCDPISEHNRLYWYRQTLGQGPEFLTYFQNEAQLEKSRLLSDRFSAERPKGSFSTLEIQRTEQGDSAMYLCASSLILGPAGTGELFFGEGSRLTVL.

This chain connects TRBV7-9 to TRBJ2-7; D is ambiguous. Trimming cost V 4 bases and J 7 bases, with 11 bases left between them. The germline gives CDR1 SEHNR, CDR2 FQNEAQ (reference sequence). The CDR3 is 12 residues long. CDR3 protein: CASSYQELEQYF. CDR3 nucleotides: TGTGCCAGCAGCTACCAAGAGCTTGAGCAGTACTTC.

The genes are TRBV5-3 and TRBJ1-1; 7 bases line up with TRBD1. TRBV5-3 is filed as an ORF, its function uncertain. The trim removed 4 bases at V and 4 bases at J, leaving 7 bases unmatched. The CDR3 length is 14 residues. The CDR3 DNA sequence: TGTGCCAGAAGCCGAACGACAGGGACCACTGAAGCTTTCTTT. Its protein product is CARSRTTGTTEAFF.

This chain connects TRBV11-2 to TRBJ1-5; 8 nucleotides agree with TRBD1. This CDR3 is 14 amino acids long. Unmatched junction bases numbered 7, after V lost 5 bases and J lost 7 bases. Looked up from germline, CDR1 is SGHAT and CDR2 is FQNNGV. The CDR3 DNA follows: TGTGCCAGCAGCCTAGGACAGGGCGGCCAGCCCCAGCATTTT. Amino acids: CASSLGQGGQPQHF.